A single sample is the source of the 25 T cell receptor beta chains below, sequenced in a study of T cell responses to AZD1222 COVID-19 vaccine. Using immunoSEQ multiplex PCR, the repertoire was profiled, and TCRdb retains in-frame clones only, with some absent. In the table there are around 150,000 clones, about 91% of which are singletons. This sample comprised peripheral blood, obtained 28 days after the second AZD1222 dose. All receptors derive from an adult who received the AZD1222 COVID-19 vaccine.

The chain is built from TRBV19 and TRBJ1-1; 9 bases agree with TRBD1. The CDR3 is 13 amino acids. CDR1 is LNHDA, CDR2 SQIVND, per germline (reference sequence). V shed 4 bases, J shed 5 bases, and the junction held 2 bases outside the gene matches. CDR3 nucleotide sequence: TGTGCCAGTAGTACGGACAGGGGAACTGAAGCTTTCTTT. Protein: CASSTDRGTEAFF.

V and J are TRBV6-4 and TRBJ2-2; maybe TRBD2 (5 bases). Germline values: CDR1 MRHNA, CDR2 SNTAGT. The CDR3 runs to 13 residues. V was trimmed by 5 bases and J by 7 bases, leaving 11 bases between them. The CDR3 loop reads CASSQRWNGELFF. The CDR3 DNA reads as TGTGCCAGCAGTCAGCGGTGGAACGGGGAGCTGTTTTTT.

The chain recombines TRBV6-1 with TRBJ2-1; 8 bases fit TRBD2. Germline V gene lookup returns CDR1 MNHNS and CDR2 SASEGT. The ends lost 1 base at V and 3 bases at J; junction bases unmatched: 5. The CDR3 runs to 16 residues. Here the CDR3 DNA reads TGTGCCAGCAGTGAAGAGGCGGGGGGCCTCTACAATGAGCAGTTCTTC. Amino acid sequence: CASSEEAGGLYNEQFF.

CDR3 sequence: CASSFKGGKAFF. CDR3 DNA sequence: TGTGCCAGCAGTTTTAAGGGTGGGAAAGCTTTCTTT. The chain joins TRBV12-3 or TRBV12-4 to TRBJ1-1, with D uncertain. This CDR3 has 12 residues. V shed 3 bases and J shed 9 bases, with 11 bases lying between them.

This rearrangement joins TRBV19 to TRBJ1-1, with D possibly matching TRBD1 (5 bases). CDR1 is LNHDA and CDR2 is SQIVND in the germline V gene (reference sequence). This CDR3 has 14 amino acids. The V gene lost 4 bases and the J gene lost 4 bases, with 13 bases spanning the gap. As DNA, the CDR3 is TGTGCCAGTAGTACGGGACTGGCGGGCACTGAAGCTTTCTTT. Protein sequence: CASSTGLAGTEAFF.

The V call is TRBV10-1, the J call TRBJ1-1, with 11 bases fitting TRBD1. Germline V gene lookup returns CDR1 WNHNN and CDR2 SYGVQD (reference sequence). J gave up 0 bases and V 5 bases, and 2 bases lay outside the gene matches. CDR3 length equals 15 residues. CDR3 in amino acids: CASSPGQGVNTEAFF. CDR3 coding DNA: TGCGCCAGCAGTCCGGGACAGGGGGTGAACACTGAAGCTTTCTTT.

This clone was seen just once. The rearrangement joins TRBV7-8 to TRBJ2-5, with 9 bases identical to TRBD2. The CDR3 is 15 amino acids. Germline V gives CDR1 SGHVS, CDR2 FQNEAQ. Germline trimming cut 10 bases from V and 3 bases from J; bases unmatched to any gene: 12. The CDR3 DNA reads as TGTGCCACCCGGGAGGGCGGGAGGGCCAAAGAGACCCAGTACTTC. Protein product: CATREGGRAKETQYF.

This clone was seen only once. CDR3 nucleotides: TGTGCCAGCAGCCAAGATCGTCGGCCTACTAGCACAGATACGCAGTATTTT. Translation gives CASSQDRRPTSTDTQYF. V usage is TRBV3-1 (or the pseudogene TRBV3-2) and J usage is TRBJ2-3; D is unresolved. The CDR3 spans 17 residues. Trimming cost V 0 bases and J 0 bases, with 13 bases left between them. CDR1 is LGHDT and CDR2 is YNNKEL in the germline V gene (reference sequence).

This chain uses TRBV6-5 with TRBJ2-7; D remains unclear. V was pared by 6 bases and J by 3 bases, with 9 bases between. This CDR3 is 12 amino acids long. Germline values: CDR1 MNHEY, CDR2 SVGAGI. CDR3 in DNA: TGTGCCAGCAGGGCAGGCCGCTACGAGCAGTACTTC. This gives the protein CASRAGRYEQYF.

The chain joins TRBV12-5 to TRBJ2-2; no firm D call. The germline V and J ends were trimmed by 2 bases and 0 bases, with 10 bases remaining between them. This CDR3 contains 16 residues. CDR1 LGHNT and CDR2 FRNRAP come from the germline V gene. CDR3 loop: CASGLNLPSNTGELFF. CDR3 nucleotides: TGTGCTAGTGGTTTGAATCTCCCGTCGAACACCGGGGAGCTGTTTTTT.

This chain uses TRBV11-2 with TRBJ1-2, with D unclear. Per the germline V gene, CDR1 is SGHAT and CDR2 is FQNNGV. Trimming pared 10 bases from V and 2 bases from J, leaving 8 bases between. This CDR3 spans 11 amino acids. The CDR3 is CAIQKNYGYTF. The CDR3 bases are TGTGCCATTCAGAAGAACTATGGCTACACCTTC.

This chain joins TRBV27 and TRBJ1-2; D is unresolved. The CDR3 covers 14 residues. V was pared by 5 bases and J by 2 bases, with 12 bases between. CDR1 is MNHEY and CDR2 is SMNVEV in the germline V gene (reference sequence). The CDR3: CASSPGLGNYGYTF. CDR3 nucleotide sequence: TGTGCCAGCAGTCCGGGCCTAGGGAACTATGGCTACACCTTC.

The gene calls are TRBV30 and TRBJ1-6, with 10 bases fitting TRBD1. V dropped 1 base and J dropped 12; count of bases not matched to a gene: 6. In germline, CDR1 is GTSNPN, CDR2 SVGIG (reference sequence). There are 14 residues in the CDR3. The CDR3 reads CAWSEGQGFLPLHF. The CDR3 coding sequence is TGTGCCTGGAGTGAGGGACAGGGGTTTTTACCCCTCCACTTT. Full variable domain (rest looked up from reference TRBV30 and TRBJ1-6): SQTIHQWPATLVQPVGSPLSLECTVEGTSNPNLYWYRQAAGRGLQLLFYSVGIGQISSEVPQNLSASRPQDRQFILSSKKLLLSDSGFYLCAWSEGQGFLPLHFGNGTRLTVT.

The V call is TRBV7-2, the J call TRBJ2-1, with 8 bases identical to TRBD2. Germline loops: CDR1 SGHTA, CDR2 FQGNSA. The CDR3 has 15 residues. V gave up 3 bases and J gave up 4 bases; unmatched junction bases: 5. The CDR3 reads CASSFFSGAYNEQFF. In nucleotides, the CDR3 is TGTGCCAGCAGCTTTTTTAGCGGGGCGTACAATGAGCAGTTCTTC.

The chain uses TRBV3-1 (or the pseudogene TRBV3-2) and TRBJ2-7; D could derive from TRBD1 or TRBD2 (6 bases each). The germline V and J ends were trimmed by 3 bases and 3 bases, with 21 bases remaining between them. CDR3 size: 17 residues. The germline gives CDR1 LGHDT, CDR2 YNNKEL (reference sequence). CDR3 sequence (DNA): TGTGCCAGCAGCCAGGTCAATTGGGGGGCCTGGGGCTACGAGCAGTACTTC. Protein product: CASSQVNWGAWGYEQYF.

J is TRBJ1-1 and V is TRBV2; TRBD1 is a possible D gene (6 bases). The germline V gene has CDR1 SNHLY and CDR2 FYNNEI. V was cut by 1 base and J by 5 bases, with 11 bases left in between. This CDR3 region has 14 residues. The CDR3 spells CASSEEGGGTEAFF. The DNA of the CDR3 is TGTGCCAGCAGTGAAGAGGGGGGAGGGACTGAAGCTTTCTTT. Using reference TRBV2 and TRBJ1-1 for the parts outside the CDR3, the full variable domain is EPEVTQTPSHQVTQMGQEVILRCVPISNHLYFYWYRQILGQKVEFLVSFYNNEISEKSEIFDDQFSVERPDGSNFTLKIRSTKLEDSAMYFCASSEEGGGTEAFFGQGTRLTVV.

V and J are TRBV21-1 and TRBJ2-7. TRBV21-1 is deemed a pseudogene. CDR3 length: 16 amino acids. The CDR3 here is CASSKEGGNSSYEQYF. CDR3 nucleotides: TGTGCCAGCAGCAAAGAGGGCGGAAACTCTTCCTACGAGCAGTACTTC.

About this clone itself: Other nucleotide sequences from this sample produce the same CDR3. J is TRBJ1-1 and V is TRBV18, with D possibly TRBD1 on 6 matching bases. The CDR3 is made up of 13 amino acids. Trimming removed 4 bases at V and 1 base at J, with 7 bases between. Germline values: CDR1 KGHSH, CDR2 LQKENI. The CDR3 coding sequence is TGTGCCAGCTCACTGGGACAGAACACTGAAGCTTTCTTT. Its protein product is CASSLGQNTEAFF.

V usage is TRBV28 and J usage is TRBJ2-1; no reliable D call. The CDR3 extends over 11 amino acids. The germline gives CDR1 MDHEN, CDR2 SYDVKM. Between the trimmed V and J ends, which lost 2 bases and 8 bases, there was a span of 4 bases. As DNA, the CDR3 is TGTGCCAGCAGTTTAGGCGATGAGCAGTTCTTC. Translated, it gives CASSLGDEQFF.

The CDR3 coding sequence is TGTGCCACCAGCAGGAAGACGGGGACGATCGGCGGGGACGAGCAGTACTTC. Translation: CATSRKTGTIGGDEQYF. The chain is built from TRBV15 and TRBJ2-7, with D possibly matching TRBD2 (6 bases). The CDR3 totals 17 residues. Trimming cost V 3 bases and J 5 bases, with 23 bases left between them. The germline CDR1 and CDR2 sequences are LNHNV and YYDKDF (reference sequence).

As DNA, the CDR3 is TGTGCCAGCAGTGTAGGGAATCAGCCCCAGCATTTT. Protein sequence: CASSVGNQPQHF. This rearrangement joins TRBV2 to TRBJ1-5; D not certain. The CDR3 contains 12 residues. Germline V gene lookup returns CDR1 SNHLY and CDR2 FYNNEI. Trimming removed 4 bases from V and 4 bases from J, with 5 bases in between.

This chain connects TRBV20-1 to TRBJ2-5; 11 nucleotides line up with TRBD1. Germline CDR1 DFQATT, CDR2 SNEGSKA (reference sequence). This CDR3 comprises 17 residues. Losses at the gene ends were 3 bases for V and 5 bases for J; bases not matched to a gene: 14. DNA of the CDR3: TGCAGTGCTAGTGAACGTCCGGGACAGGGGGAAAGGGAGACCCAGTACTTC. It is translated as CSASERPGQGERETQYF.

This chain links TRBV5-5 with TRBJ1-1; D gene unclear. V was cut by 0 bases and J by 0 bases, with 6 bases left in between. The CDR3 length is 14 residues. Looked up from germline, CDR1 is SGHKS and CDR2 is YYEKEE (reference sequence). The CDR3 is CASSLVYLNTEAFF. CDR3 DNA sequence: TGTGCCAGCAGCTTGGTCTATCTGAACACTGAAGCTTTCTTT.

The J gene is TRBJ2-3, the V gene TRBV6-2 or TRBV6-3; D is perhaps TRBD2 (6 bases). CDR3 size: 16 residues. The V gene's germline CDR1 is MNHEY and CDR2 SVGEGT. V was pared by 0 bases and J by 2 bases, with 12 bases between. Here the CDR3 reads CASSYSVAEHTDTQYF. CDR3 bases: TGTGCCAGCAGTTACTCGGTAGCGGAACACACAGATACGCAGTATTTT.

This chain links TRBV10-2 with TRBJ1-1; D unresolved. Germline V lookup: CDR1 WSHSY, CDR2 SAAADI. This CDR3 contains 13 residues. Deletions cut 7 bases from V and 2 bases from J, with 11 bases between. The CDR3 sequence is CASTSRQNTEAFF. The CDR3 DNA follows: TGCGCCAGCACCAGCCGACAAAACACTGAAGCTTTCTTT.